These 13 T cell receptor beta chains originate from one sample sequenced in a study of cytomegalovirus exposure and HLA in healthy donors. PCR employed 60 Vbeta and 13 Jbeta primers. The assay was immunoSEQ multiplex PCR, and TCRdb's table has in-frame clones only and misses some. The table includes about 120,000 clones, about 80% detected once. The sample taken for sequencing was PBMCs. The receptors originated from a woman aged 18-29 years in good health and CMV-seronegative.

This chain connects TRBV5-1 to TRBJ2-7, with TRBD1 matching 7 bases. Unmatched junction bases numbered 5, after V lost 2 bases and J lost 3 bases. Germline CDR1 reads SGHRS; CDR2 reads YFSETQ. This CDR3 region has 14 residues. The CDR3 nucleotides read TGCGCCAGCAGCTTTAACAGGGGTGGCTACGAGCAGTACTTC. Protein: CASSFNRGGYEQYF. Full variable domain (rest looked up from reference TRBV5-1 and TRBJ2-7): KAGVTQTPRYLIKTRGQQVTLSCSPISGHRSVSWYQQTPGQGLQFLFEYFSETQRNKGNFPGRFSGRQFSNSRSEMNVSTLELGDSALYLCASSFNRGGYEQYFGPGTRLTVT.

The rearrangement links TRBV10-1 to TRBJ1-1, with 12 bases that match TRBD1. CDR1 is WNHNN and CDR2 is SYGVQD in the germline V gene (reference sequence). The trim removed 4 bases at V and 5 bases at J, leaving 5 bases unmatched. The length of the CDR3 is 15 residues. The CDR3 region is CASSVGTGGWTEAFF. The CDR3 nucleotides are TGCGCCAGCAGTGTAGGGACAGGGGGCTGGACTGAAGCTTTCTTT.

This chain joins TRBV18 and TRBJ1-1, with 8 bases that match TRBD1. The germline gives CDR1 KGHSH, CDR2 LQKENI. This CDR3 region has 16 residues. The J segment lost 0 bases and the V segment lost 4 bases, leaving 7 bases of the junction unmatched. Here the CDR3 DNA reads TGTGCCAGCTCACTTACAGGGGGACGAATGAACACTGAAGCTTTCTTT. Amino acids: CASSLTGGRMNTEAFF.

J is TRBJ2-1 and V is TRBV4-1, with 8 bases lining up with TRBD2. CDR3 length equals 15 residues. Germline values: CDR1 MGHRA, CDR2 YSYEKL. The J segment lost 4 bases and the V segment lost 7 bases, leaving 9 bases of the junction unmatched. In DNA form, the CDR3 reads TGCGCCAGCACGGGACGGGAGGGCACTTACAATGAGCAGTTCTTC. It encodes CASTGREGTYNEQFF.

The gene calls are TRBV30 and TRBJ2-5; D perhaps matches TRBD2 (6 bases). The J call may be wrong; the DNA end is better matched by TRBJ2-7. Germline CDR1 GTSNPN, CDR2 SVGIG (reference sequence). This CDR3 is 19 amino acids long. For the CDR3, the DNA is TGTGCCTGGAGTGCCCTTCCGGGAGTTTGGGGATCTTGTACCTACGAGCAGTACTTC. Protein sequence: CAWSALPGVWGSCTYEQYF.

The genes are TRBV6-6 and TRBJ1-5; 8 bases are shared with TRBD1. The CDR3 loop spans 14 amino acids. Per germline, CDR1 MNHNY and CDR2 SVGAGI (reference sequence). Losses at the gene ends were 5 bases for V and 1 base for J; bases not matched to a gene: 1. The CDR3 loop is CASSDRGSNQPQHF. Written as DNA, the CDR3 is TGTGCCAGCAGTGACAGGGGAAGCAATCAGCCCCAGCATTTT.

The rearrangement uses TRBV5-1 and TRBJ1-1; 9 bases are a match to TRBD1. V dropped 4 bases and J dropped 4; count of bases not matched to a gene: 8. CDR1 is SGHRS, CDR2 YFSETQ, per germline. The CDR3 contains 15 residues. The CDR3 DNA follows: TGCGCCAGCAGCGCGACGACAGGGGGAGGCACTGAAGCTTTCTTT. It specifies CASSATTGGGTEAFF.

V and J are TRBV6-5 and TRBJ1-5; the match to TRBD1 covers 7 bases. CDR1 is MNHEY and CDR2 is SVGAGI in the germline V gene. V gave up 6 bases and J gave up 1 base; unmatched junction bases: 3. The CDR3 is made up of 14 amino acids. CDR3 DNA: TGTGCCAGCAGCCCGGACAGGAGCAATCAGCCCCAGCATTTT. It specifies CASSPDRSNQPQHF.

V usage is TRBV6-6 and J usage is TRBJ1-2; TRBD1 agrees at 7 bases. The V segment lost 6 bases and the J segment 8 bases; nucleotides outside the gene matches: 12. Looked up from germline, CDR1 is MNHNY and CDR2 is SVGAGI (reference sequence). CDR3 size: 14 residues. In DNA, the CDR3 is TGTGCCAGCAGCCGCGGACAGGCCTATGGCGGCTACACCTTC. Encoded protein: CASSRGQAYGGYTF.

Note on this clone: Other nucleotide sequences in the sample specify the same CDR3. The CDR3 reads CASSGLGGRGTGELFF. In nucleotides, the CDR3 is TGTGCCAGCAGTGGATTGGGCGGGAGAGGTACCGGGGAGCTGTTTTTT. The chain recombines TRBV2 with TRBJ2-2, with TRBD2 matching 7 bases. Trimming cost V 4 bases and J 5 bases; bases outside gene matches: 10. CDR3 size: 16 residues. Per the germline V gene, CDR1 is SNHLY and CDR2 is FYNNEI. The full variable domain, in which reference TRBV2 and TRBJ2-2 provide the parts outside the CDR3, is EPEVTQTPSHQVTQMGQEVILRCVPISNHLYFYWYRQILGQKVEFLVSFYNNEISEKSEIFDDQFSVERPDGSNFTLKIRSTKLEDSAMYFCASSGLGGRGTGELFFGEGSRLTVL.

For the CDR3, the DNA is TGTGCCTGCGACAGGGGGAACACTGAAGCTTTCTTT. Translating it yields CACDRGNTEAFF. The V gene is TRBV30, the J gene TRBJ1-1; TRBD1 matches 8 bases. J lost 1 base, V lost 6 bases, and 1 base had no gene match. The length of the CDR3 is 12 residues. Germline V gives CDR1 GTSNPN, CDR2 SVGIG (reference sequence).

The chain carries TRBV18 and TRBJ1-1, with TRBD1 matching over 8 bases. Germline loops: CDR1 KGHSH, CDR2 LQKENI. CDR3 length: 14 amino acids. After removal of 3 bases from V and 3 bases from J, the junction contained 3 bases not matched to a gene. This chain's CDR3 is CASSPGQGHTEAFF. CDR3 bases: TGTGCCAGCTCACCCGGACAGGGACACACTGAAGCTTTCTTT.

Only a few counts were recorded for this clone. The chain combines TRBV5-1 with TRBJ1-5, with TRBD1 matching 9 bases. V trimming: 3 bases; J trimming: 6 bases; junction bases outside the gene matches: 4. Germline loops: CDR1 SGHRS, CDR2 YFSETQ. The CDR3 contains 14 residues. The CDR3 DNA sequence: TGCGCCAGCAGCTCGGGACAGGGAGGTCAGCCCCAGCATTTT. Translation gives CASSSGQGGQPQHF.